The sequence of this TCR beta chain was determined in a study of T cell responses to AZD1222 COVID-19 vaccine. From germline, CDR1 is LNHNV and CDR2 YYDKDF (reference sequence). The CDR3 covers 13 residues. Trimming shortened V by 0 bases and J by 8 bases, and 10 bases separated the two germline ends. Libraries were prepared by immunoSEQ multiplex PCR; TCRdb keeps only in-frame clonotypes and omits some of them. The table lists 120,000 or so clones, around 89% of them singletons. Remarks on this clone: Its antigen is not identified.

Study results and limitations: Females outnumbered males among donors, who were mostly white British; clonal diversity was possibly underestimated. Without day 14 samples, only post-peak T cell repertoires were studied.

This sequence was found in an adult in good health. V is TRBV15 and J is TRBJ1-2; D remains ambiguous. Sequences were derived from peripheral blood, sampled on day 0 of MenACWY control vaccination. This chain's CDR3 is CATSRDLIGGYTF. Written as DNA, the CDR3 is TGTGCCACCAGCAGAGATTTGATCGGGGGCTACACCTTC.